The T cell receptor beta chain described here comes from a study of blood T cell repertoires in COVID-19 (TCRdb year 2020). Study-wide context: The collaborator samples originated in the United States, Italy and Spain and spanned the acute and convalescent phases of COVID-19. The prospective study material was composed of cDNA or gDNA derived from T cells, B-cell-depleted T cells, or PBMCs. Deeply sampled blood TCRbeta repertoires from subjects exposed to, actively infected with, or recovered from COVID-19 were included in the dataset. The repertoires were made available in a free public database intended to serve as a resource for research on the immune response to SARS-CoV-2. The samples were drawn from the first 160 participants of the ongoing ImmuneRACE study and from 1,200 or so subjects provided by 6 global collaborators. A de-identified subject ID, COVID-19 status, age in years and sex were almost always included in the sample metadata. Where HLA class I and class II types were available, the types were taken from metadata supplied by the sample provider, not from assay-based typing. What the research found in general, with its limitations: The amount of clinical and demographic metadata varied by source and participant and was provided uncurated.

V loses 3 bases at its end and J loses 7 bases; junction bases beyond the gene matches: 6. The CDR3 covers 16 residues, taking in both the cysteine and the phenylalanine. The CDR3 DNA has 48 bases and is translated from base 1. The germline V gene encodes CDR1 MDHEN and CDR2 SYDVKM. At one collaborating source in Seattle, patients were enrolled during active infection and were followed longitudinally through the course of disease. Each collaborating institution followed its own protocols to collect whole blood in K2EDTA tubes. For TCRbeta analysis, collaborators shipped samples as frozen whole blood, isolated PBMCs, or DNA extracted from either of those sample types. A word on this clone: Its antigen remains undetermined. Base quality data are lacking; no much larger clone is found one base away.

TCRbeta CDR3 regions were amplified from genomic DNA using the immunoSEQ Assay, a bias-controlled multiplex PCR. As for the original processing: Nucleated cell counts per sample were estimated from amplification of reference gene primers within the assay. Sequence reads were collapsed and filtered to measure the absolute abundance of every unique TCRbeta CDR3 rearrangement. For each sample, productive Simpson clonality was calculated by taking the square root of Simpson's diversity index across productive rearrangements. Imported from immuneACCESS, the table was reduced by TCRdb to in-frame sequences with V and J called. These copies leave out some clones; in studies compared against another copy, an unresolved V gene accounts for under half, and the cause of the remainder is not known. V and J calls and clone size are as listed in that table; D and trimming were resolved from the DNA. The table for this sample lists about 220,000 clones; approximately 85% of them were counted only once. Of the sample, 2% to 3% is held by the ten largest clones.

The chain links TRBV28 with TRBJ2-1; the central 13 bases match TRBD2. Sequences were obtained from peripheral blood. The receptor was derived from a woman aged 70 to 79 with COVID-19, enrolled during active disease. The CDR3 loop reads CASSFVGTSGENEQFF. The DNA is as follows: TGTGCCAGCAGTTTTGTGGGGACTAGCGGGGAGAATGAGCAGTTCTTC.